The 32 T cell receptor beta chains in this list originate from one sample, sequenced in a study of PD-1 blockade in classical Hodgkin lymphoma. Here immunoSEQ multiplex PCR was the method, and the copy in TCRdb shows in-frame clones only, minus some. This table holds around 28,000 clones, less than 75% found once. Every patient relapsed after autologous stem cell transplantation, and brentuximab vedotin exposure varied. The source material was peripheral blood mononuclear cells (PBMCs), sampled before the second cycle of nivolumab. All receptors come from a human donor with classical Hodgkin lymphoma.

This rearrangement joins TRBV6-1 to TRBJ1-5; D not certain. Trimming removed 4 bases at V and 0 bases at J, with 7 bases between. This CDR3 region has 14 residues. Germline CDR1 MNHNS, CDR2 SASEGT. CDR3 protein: CASSVAYSNQPQHF. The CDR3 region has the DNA TGTGCCAGCAGTGTCGCATATAGCAATCAGCCCCAGCATTTT.

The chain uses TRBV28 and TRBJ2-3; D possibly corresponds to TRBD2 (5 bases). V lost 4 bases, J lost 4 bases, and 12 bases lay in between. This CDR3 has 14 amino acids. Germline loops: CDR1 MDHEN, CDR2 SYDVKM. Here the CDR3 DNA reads TGTGCCAGCAGTTCCCCAATCGGGGCAGATACGCAGTATTTT. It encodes CASSSPIGADTQYF.

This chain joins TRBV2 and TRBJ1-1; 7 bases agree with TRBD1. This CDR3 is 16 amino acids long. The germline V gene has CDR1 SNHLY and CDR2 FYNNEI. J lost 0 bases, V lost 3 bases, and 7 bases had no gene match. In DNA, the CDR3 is TGTGCCAGCAGTGATGGGGAAGGACAGGTGAACACTGAAGCTTTCTTT. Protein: CASSDGEGQVNTEAFF.

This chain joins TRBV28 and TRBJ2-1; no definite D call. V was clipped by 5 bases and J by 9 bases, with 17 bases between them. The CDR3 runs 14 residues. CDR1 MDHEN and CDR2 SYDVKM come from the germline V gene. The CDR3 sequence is CASSPPRVGREQFF. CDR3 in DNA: TGTGCCAGCAGTCCACCTCGGGTCGGGCGTGAGCAGTTCTTC. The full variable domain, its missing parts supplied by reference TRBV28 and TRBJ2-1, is DVKVTQSSRYLVKRTGEKVFLECVQDMDHENMFWYRQDPGLGLRLIYFSYDVKMKEKGDIPEGYSVSREKKERFSLILESASTNQTSMYLCASSPPRVGREQFFGPGTRLTVL.

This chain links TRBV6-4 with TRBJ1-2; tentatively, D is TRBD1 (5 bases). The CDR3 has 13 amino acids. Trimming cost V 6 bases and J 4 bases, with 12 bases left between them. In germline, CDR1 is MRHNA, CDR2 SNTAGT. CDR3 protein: CASRVGQGYGYTF. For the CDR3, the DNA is TGTGCCAGCAGAGTTGGGCAGGGCTATGGCTACACCTTC.

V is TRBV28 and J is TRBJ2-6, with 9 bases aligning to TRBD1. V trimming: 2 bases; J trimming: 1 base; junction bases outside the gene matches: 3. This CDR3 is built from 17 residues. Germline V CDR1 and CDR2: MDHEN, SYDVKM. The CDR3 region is CASSLGTGISGANVLTF. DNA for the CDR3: TGTGCCAGCAGTTTAGGGACAGGGATTTCTGGGGCCAACGTCCTGACTTTC.

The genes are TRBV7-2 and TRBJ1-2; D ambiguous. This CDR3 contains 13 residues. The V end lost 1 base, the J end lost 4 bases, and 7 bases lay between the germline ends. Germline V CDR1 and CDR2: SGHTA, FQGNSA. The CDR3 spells CASSLDGPYGYTF. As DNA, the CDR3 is TGTGCCAGCAGCTTAGACGGACCCTATGGCTACACCTTC.

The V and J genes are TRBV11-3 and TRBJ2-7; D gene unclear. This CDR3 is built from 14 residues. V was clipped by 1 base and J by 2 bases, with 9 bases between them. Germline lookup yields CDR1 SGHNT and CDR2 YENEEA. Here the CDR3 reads CASSLGPQTYEQYF. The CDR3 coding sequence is TGTGCCAGCAGCTTAGGACCCCAAACCTACGAGCAGTACTTC.

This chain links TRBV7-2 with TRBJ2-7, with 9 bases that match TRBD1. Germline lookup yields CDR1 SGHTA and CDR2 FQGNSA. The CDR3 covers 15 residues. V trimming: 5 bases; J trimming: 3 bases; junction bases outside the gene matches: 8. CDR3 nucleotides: TGTGCCAGCAGCATAACTAACAGGGGGCTCTACGAGCAGTACGTC. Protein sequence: CASSITNRGLYEQYV.

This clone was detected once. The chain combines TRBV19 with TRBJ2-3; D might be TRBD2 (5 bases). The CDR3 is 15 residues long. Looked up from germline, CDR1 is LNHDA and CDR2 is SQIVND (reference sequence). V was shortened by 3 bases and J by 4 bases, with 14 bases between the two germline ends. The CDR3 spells CASSITRRSADTQYF. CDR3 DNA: TGTGCCAGTAGTATTACGAGGAGGAGCGCAGATACGCAGTATTTT.

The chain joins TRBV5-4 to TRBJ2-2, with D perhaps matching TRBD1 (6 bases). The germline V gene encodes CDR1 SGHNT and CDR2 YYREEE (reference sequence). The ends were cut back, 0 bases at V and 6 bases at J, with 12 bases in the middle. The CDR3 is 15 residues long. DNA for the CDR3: TGTGCCAGCAGCTTGGATACAGGGATCGCCGGGGAGCTGTTTTTT. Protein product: CASSLDTGIAGELFF.

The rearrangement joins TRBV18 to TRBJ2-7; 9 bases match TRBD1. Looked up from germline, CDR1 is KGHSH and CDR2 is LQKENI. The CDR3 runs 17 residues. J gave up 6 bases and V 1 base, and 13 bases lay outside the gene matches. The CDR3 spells CASSPRAGTGFSGEQYF. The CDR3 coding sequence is TGTGCCAGCTCACCACGAGCCGGGACAGGGTTTTCGGGCGAGCAGTACTTC.

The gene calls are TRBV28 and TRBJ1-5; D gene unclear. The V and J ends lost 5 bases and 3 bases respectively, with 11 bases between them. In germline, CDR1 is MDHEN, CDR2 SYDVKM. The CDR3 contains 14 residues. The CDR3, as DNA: TGTGCCAGCAGTGATGCAGGCGACAATCAGCCCCAGCATTTT. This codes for CASSDAGDNQPQHF. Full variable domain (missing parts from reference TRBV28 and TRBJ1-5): DVKVTQSSRYLVKRTGEKVFLECVQDMDHENMFWYRQDPGLGLRLIYFSYDVKMKEKGDIPEGYSVSREKKERFSLILESASTNQTSMYLCASSDAGDNQPQHFGDGTRLSIL.

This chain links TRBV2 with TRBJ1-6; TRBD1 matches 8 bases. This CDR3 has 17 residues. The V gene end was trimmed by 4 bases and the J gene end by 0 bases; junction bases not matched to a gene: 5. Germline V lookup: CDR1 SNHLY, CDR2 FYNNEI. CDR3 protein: CASSGDRTRSYNSPLHF. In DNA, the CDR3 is TGTGCCAGCAGTGGGGACAGGACTCGCTCCTATAATTCACCCCTCCACTTT.

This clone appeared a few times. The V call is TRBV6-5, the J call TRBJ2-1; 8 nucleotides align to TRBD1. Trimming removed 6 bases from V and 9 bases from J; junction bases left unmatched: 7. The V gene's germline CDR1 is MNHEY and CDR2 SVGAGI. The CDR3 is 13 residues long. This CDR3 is CASRDTGGGEQFF. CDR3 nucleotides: TGTGCCAGCAGAGACACAGGGGGAGGTGAGCAGTTCTTC.

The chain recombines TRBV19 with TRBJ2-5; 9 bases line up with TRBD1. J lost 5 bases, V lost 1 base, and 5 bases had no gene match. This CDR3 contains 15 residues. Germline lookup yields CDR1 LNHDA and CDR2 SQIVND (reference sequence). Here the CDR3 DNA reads TGTGCCAGTAGTATAGGAACAGGGGGCGTGGAGACCCAGTACTTC. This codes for CASSIGTGGVETQYF.

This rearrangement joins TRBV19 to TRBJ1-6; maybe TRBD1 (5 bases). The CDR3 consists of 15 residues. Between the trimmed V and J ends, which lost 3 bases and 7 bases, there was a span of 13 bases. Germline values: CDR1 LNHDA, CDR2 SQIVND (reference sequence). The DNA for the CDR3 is TGTGCCAGTAGTATGAATAGGGGCCAGAATTCACCCCTCCACTTT. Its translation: CASSMNRGQNSPLHF.

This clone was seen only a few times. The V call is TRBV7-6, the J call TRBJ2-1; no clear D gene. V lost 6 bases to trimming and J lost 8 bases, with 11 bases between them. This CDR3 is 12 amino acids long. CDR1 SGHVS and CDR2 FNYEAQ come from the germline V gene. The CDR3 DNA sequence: TGTGCCAGCAGTCTTTACGAGGATGAGCAGTTCTTC. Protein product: CASSLYEDEQFF.

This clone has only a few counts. CDR3 DNA: TGCAGTGCTAGGTTTAGGAGAGACTACACCTTC. This codes for CSARFRRDYTF. The chain carries TRBV20-1 and TRBJ1-2; D is unresolved. This CDR3 has 11 amino acids. Per germline, CDR1 DFQATT and CDR2 SNEGSKA (reference sequence). V shed 3 bases and J shed 10 bases, with 12 bases lying between them.

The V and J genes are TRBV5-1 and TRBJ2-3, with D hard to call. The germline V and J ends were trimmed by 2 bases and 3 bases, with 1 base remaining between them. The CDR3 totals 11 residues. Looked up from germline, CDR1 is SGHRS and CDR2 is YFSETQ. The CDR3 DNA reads TGCGCCAGCAGCTTTACAGATACGCAGTATTTT. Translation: CASSFTDTQYF.

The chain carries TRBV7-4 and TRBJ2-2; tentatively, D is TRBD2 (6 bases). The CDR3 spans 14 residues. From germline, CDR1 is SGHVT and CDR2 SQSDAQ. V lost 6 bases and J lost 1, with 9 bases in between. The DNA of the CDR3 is TGTGCCAGCAGAGGGACTGTGAACACCGGGGAGCTGTTTTTT. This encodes CASRGTVNTGELFF.

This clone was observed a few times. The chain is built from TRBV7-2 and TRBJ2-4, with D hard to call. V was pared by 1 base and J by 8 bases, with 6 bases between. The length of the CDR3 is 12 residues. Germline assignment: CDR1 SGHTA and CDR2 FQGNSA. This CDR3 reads CASSLDLDIQYF. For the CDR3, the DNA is TGTGCCAGCAGCTTAGACTTGGACATTCAGTACTTC.

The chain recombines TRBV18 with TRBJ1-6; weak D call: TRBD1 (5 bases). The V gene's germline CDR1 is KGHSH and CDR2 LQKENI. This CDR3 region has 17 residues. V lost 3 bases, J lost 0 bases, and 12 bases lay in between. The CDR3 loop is CASSPGDSGSYNSPLHF. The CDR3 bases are TGTGCCAGCTCACCGGGGGATTCGGGCTCCTATAATTCACCCCTCCACTTT.

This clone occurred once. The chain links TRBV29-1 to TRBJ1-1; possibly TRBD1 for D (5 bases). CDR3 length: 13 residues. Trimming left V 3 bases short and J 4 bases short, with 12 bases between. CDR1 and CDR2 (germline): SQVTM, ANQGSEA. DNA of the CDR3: TGCAGCGTTGATCGGGGTGGGGGCACTGAAGCTTTCTTT. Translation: CSVDRGGGTEAFF.

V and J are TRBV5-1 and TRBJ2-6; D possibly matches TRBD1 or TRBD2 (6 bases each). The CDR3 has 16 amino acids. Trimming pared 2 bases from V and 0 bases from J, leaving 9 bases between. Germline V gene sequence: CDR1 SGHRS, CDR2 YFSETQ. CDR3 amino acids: CASSLGGISGANVLTF. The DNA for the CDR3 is TGCGCCAGCAGCTTAGGGGGGATCTCTGGGGCCAACGTCCTGACTTTC.

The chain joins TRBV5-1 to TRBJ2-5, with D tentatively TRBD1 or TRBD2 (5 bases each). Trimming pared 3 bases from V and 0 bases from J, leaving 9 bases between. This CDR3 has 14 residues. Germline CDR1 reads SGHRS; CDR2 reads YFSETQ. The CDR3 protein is CASSSGRYQETQYF. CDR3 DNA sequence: TGCGCCAGCAGCTCGGGACGGTACCAAGAGACCCAGTACTTC.

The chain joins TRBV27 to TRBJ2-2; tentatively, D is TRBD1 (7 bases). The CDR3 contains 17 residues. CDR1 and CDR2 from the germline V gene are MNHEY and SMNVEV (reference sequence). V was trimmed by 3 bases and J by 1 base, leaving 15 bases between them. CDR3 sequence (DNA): TGTGCCAGCAGTTTCTGGAGGGGGCGCGGGAACACCGGGGAGCTGTTTTTT. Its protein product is CASSFWRGRGNTGELFF.

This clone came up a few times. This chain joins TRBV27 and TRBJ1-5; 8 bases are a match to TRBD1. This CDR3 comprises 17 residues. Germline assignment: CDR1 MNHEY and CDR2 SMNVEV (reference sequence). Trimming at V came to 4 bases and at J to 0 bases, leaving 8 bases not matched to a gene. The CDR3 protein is CASSSLTGVYSNQPQHF. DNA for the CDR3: TGTGCCAGCAGTTCTTTGACAGGGGTCTATAGCAATCAGCCCCAGCATTTT.

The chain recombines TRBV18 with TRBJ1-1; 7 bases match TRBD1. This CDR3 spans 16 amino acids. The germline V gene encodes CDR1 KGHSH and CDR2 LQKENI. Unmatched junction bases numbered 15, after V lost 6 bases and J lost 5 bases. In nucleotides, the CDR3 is TGTGCCAGCTCCCAGGGACAGAGGGTGGTCGCTACTGAAGCTTTCTTT. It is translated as CASSQGQRVVATEAFF.

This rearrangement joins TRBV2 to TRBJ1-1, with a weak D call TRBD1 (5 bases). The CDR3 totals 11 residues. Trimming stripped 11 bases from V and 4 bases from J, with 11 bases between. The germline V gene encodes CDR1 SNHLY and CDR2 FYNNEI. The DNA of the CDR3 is TGTGCCTGGGGGAAGGGCACTGAAGCTTTCTTT. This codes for CAWGKGTEAFF.

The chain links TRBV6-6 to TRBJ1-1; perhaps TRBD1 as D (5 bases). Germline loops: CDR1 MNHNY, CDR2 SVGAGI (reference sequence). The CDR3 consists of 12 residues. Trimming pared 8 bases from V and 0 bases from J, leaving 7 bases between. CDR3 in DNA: TGTGCCAGCGGGGGGATGAACACTGAAGCTTTCTTT. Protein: CASGGMNTEAFF.

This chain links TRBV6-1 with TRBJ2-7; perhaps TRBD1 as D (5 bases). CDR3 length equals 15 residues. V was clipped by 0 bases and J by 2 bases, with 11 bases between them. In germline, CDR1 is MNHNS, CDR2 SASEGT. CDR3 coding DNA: TGTGCCAGCAGTGAAGCGCTTCAGGGTACCTACGAGCAGTACGTC. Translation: CASSEALQGTYEQYV.